This TCR beta chain stems from a study of response to subunit inactivated influenza vaccine. MiXCR, run by TCRdb on the RT-PCR reads, gives a single entry per CDR3 protein. The sample lists roughly 500,000 distinct CDR3 sequences, around 25% occurring once. Study-wide findings and caveats: Every seasonal influenza vaccination brings in few new T cells, the authors suggested.

This clonotype was observed a handful of times. Its antigen is unidentified. Sequences were derived from CD4+ T cells sorted from PBMCs, sampled roughly 5 days after vaccination. The TCR sequence derives from a man in his fifties or sixties who received an inactivated influenza vaccine.

CDR3 sequence: CASSQRTSGTYNEQFF. The CDR3 nucleotides are TGTGCCAGCAGCCAGCGGACTAGCGGGACCTACAATGAGCAGTTCTTC. This sequence joins TRBV4-2 and TRBJ2-1, with 12 bases aligning to TRBD2. This CDR3 comprises 16 residues. Germline V gene data show CDR1 as LGHNA and CDR2 as YNFKEQ. V dropped 3 bases and J dropped 2; count of bases not matched to a gene: 2.